What follows are 5 T cell receptor beta chains derived from one specimen sequenced in a study of pediatric ulcerative colitis. Libraries were prepared by immunoSEQ multiplex PCR; TCRdb keeps only in-frame clonotypes and omits some of them. Here the sample spans around 36,000 clones, about 81% being singletons. The rectum was sampled with one to two pinch biopsies at colonoscopy. Sequenced sample: gut tissue. All receptors come from a boy between 10 and 17 years old with mild ulcerative colitis.

V is TRBV18 and J is TRBJ1-5; D is perhaps TRBD1 (5 bases). CDR1 and CDR2 from the germline V gene are KGHSH and LQKENI. Trimming pared 2 bases from V and 9 bases from J, leaving 11 bases between. There are 13 residues in the CDR3. The CDR3 protein is CASSPGARGPQHF. The CDR3 DNA reads as TGTGCCAGCTCACCAGGGGCCCGGGGGCCCCAGCATTTT.

The chain carries TRBV5-1 and TRBJ1-6; 7 positions agree with TRBD1. The germline CDR1 and CDR2 sequences are SGHRS and YFSETQ. V was clipped by 2 bases and J by 6 bases; unmatched bases: 2. CDR3 length: 14 amino acids. This chain's CDR3 is CASSLQGLNSPLHF. The DNA for the CDR3 is TGCGCCAGCAGCTTACAGGGGCTTAATTCACCCCTCCACTTT.

J is TRBJ2-5 and V is TRBV11-3; tentatively, D is TRBD1 (5 bases). Germline CDR1 reads SGHNT; CDR2 reads YENEEA. The CDR3 is made up of 13 amino acids. Trimming took 5 bases from V and 4 from J, leaving 11 bases between them. This CDR3 reads CASSPRGGETQYF. The CDR3, as DNA: TGTGCCAGCAGCCCAAGGGGTGGAGAGACCCAGTACTTC.

V and J are TRBV27 and TRBJ2-3; D possibly corresponds to TRBD2 (6 bases). The ends were cut back, 2 bases at V and 2 bases at J, with 14 bases in the middle. The CDR3 extends over 16 amino acids. Per the germline V gene, CDR1 is MNHEY and CDR2 is SMNVEV (reference sequence). Here the CDR3 reads CASSLLGTQHTDTQYF. In DNA, the CDR3 is TGTGCCAGCAGTTTACTAGGGACTCAACACACAGATACGCAGTATTTT.

V is TRBV6-1 and J is TRBJ2-7, with TRBD2 matching 7 bases. Germline lookup yields CDR1 MNHNS and CDR2 SASEGT. V was clipped by 5 bases and J by 3 bases; unmatched bases: 10. CDR3 size: 15 residues. The DNA of the CDR3 is TGTGCCAGCAGTACCCGGGGAGGGCACGACTACGAGCAGTACTTC. Its protein is CASSTRGGHDYEQYF.